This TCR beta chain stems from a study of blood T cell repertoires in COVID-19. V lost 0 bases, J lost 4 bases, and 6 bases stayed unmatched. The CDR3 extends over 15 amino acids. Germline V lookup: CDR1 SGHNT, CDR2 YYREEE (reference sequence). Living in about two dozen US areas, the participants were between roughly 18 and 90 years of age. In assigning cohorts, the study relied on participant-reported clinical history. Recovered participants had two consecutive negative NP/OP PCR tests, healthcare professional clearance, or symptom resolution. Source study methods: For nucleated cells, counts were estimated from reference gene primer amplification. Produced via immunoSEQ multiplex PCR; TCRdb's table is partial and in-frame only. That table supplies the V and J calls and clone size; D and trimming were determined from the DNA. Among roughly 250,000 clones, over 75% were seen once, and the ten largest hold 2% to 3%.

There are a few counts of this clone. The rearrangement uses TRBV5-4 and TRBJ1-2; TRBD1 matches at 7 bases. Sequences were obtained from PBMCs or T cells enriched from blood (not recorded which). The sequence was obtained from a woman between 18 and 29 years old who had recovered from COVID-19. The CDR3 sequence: CASSLGGQTLYGYTF. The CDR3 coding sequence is TGTGCCAGCAGCTTGGGGGGACAGACCCTCTATGGCTACACCTTC.